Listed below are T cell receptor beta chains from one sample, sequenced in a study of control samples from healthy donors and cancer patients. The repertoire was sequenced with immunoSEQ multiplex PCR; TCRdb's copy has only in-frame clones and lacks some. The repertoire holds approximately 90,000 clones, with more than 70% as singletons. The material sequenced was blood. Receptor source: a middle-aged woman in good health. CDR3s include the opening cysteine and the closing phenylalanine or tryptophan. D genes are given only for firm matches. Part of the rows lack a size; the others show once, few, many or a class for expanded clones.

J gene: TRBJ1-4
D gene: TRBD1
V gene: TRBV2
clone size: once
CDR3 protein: CASSDQGQTNEKLFF
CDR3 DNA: TGTGCCAGCAGTGACCAGGGACAGACTAATGAAAAACTGTTTTTT

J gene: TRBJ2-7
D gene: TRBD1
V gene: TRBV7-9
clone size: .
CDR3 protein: CASSPLWGTGNEQYF
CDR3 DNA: TGTGCCAGCAGCCCCCTGTGGGGGACAGGGAACGAGCAGTACTTC

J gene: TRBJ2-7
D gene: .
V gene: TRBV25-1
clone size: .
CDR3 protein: CASRNGYEQYF
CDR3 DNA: TGTGCCAGCAGAAATGGGTACGAGCAGTACTTC

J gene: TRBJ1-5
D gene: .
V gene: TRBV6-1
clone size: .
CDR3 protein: CASSEDGRVRNQPQHF
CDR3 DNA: TGTGCCAGCAGTGAAGATGGAAGGGTACGAAATCAGCCCCAGCATTTT

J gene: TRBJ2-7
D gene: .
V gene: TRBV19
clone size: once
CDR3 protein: CASSLSASSSYEQYF
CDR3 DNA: TGTGCCAGTAGTCTATCGGCCTCTTCCTCCTACGAGCAGTACTTC

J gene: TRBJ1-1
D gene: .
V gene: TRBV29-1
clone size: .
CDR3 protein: CSVQYTGAMNTEAFF
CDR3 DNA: TGCAGCGTTCAATACACCGGGGCGATGAACACTGAAGCTTTCTTT

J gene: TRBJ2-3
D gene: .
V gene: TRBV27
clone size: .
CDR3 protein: CASSFSSTDTQYF
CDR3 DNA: TGTGCCAGCAGTTTCAGTAGCACAGATACGCAGTATTTT

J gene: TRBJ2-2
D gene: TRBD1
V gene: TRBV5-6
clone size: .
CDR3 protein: CASSGQGGVTGELFF
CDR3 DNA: TGTGCCAGCAGCGGACAGGGCGGGGTCACCGGGGAGCTGTTTTTT

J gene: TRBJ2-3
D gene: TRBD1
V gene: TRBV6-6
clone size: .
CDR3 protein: CASSYASGGTQYF
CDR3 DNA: TGTGCCAGCAGTTACGCCTCAGGGGGTACGCAGTATTTT

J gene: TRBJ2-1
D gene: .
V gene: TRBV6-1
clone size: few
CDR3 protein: CASSDKNFEQFF
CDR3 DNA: TGTGCCAGCAGTGATAAGAATTTTGAGCAGTTCTTC

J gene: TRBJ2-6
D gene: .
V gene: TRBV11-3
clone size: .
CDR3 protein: CASSLNSGANVLTF
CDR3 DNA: TGTGCCAGCAGCTTGAACTCTGGGGCCAACGTCCTGACTTTC

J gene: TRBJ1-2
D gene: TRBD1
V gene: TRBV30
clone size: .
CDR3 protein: CAWNRVGTGREGYTF
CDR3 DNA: TGTGCCTGGAACCGCGTCGGGACAGGGAGAGAGGGCTACACCTTC

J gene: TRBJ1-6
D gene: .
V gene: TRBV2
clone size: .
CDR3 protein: CASSTGGATPLHF
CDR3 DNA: TGTGCCAGCAGCACAGGAGGGGCGACCCCCCTCCACTTT

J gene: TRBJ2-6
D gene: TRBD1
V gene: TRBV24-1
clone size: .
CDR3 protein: CATSDQTGASGANVLTF
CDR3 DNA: TGTGCCACCAGTGATCAGACAGGGGCCTCTGGGGCCAACGTCCTGACTTTC

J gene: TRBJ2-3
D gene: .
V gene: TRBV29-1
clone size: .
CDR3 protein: CSVLGGSRDTQYF
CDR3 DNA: TGCAGCGTTTTGGGAGGCTCGAGAGATACGCAGTATTTT

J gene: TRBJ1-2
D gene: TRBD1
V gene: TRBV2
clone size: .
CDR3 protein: CASSEQGDNYGYTF
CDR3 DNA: TGTGCCAGCAGTGAGCAGGGGGATAACTATGGCTACACCTTC

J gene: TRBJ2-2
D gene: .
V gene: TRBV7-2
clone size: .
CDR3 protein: CASRQGGAVGELFF
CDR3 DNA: TGTGCCAGCAGGCAGGGGGGGGCGGTCGGGGAGCTGTTTTTT

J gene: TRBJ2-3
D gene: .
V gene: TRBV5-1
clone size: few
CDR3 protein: CASSLAGRGSSSTDTQYF
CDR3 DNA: TGCGCCAGCAGCTTGGCCGGGCGGGGATCCTCTAGCACAGATACGCAGTATTTT

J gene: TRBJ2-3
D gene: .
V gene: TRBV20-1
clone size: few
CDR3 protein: CSANRDTQYF
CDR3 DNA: TGCAGTGCAAACCGGGATACGCAGTATTTT

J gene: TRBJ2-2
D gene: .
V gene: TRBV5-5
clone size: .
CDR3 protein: CASSLAAGQGSTGELFF
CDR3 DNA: TGTGCCAGCAGCCTCGCGGCCGGGCAGGGGAGCACCGGGGAGCTGTTTTTT

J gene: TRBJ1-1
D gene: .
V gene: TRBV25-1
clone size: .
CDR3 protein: CASSGHTEAFF
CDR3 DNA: TGTGCCAGCAGTGGGCACACTGAAGCTTTCTTT

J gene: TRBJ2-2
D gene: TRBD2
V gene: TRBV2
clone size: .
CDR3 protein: CASSEELAGVGGELFF
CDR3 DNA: TGTGCCAGCAGTGAAGAACTAGCGGGGGTTGGCGGGGAGCTGTTTTTT

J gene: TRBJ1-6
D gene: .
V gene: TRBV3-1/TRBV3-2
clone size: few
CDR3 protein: CASSQGSQLHF
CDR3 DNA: TGTGCCAGCAGCCAAGGAAGCCAGCTCCACTTT

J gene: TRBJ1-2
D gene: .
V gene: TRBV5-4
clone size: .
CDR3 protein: CASSGWDHPVYGYTF
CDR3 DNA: TGTGCCAGCAGCGGATGGGACCACCCGGTCTATGGCTACACCTTC

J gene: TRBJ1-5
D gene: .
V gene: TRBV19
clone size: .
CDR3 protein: CASSMEGMSNQPQHF
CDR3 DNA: TGTGCCAGTAGTATGGAAGGGATGAGCAATCAGCCCCAGCATTTT

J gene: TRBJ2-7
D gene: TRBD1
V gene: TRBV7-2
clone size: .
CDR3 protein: CASSSGQGSYEQYF
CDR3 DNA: TGTGCCAGCAGCTCCGGACAGGGGAGCTACGAGCAGTACTTC

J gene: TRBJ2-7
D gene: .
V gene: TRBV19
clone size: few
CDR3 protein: CASSATPSYEQYF
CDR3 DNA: TGTGCCAGTAGCGCGACACCTTCCTACGAGCAGTACTTC

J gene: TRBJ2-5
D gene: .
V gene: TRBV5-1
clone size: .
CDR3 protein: CASSLGRGETQYF
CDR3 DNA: TGCGCCAGCAGCTTGGGCCGGGGAGAGACCCAGTACTTC

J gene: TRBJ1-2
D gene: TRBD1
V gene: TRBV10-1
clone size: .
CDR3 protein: CASSGQGGYGYTF
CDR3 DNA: TGCGCCAGCAGCGGACAGGGTGGCTATGGCTACACCTTC

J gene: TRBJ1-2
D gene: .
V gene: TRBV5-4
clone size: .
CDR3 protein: CASSSGGGGYGYTF
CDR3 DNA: TGTGCCAGCAGCTCAGGCGGGGGGGGCTATGGCTACACCTTC

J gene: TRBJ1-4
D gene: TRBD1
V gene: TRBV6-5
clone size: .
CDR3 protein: CASSPGQAYNEKLFF
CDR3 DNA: TGTGCCAGCAGTCCCGGACAGGCCTATAATGAAAAACTGTTTTTT

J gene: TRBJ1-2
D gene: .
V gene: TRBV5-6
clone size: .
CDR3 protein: CASSLGPGGAVYGYTF
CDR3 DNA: TGTGCCAGCAGCTTGGGCCCGGGGGGCGCGGTATATGGCTACACCTTC

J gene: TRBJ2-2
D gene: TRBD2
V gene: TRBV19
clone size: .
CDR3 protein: CASSNGGLGTGELFF
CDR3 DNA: TGTGCCAGTAGTAATGGGGGACTAGGGACCGGGGAGCTGTTTTTT

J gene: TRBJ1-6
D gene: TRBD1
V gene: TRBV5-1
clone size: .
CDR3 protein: CASSSSGGSYNSPLHF
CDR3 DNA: TGCGCCAGCAGCTCCTCAGGGGGCTCCTATAATTCACCCCTCCACTTT

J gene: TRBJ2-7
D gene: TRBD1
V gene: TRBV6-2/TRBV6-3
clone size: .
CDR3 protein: CASSRDRSEQYF
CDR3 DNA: TGTGCCAGCAGTCGGGACAGGAGCGAGCAGTACTTC

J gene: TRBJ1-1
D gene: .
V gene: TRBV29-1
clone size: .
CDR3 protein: CSVERQLNTEAFF
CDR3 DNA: TGCAGCGTTGAAAGACAGTTGAACACTGAAGCTTTCTTT

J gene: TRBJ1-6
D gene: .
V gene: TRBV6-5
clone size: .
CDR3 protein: CASSYLWAGVNSPLHF
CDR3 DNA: TGTGCCAGCAGTTACCTCTGGGCGGGGGTAAATTCACCCCTCCACTTT

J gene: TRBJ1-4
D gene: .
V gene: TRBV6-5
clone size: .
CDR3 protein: CASSYAGTPGEKLFF
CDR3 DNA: TGTGCCAGCAGTTACGCCGGGACACCTGGGGAAAAACTGTTTTTT

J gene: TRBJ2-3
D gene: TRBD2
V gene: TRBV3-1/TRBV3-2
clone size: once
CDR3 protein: CASSHGKTSGSTDTQYF
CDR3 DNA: TGTGCCAGCAGCCACGGAAAGACTAGCGGATCCACAGATACGCAGTATTTT

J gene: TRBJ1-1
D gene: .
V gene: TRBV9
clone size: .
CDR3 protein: CASSVIESNTEAFF
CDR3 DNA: TGTGCCAGCAGCGTAATAGAGTCGAACACTGAAGCTTTCTTT